These 14 T cell receptor beta chains originate from one sample sequenced in a study of T cell responses to AZD1222 COVID-19 vaccine. The method was immunoSEQ multiplex PCR; TCRdb's version includes in-frame clones alone and lacks a portion of them. The sample records roughly 150,000 clones, around 90% being singletons. Sample: peripheral blood, taken 28 days after the second AZD1222 dose. The receptors come from an adult who received the AZD1222 COVID-19 vaccine.

V usage is TRBV5-6 and J usage is TRBJ1-1, with a tentative D call TRBD1 (6 bases). V was trimmed by 6 bases and J by 6 bases, leaving 15 bases between them. CDR3 length: 13 amino acids. Germline loops: CDR1 SGHDT, CDR2 YYEEEE. This CDR3 reads CASTLPRGSEAFF. DNA of the CDR3: TGTGCCAGCACCTTACCCAGGGGTTCTGAAGCTTTCTTT.

The J gene is TRBJ1-1, the V gene TRBV10-1; D may be TRBD1 (6 bases). Germline assignment: CDR1 WNHNN and CDR2 SYGVQD (reference sequence). V gave up 5 bases and J gave up 2 bases, with 12 bases separating them. CDR3 length: 14 amino acids. As DNA, the CDR3 is TGCGCCAGCAGTCCAAACAGGGATAACACTGAAGCTTTCTTT. This translates into CASSPNRDNTEAFF.

The J gene is TRBJ1-5, the V gene TRBV21-1; TRBD1, as called in the table, went unchecked against the DNA. TRBV21-1 is a documented pseudogene. The CDR3 is made up of 16 amino acids. The CDR3 loop is CASSKAGERGNQPQHF. As DNA, the CDR3 is TGTGCCAGCAGCAAAGCAGGGGAAAGGGGCAATCAGCCCCAGCATTTT.

The chain couples TRBV3-1 (or the pseudogene TRBV3-2) to TRBJ1-2; the match to TRBD1 covers 9 bases. From germline, CDR1 is LGHDT and CDR2 YNNKEL (reference sequence). J gave up 4 bases and V 0 bases, and 3 bases lay outside the gene matches. The length of the CDR3 is 15 residues. The DNA for the CDR3 is TGTGCCAGCAGCCAAGATGGGACAGGGAGCTATGGCTACACCTTC. Its translation is CASSQDGTGSYGYTF.

The chain joins TRBV30 to TRBJ2-7; maybe TRBD2 (5 bases). This CDR3 region has 13 residues. The germline V and J ends were trimmed by 0 bases and 7 bases, with 13 bases remaining between them. Germline V gives CDR1 GTSNPN, CDR2 SVGIG (reference sequence). In nucleotides, the CDR3 is TGTGCCTGGAGTGTAGTAGAACGAGGGGAGCAGTACTTC. Translated: CAWSVVERGEQYF.

The V and J genes are TRBV4-2 and TRBJ1-1; no clear D gene. The germline V and J ends were trimmed by 1 base and 5 bases, with 8 bases remaining between them. CDR1 and CDR2 from the germline V gene are LGHNA and YNFKEQ. The CDR3 has 13 amino acids. The CDR3 sequence: CASSQGWLTEAFF. As DNA, the CDR3 is TGTGCCAGCAGCCAAGGGTGGTTGACTGAAGCTTTCTTT.

The genes are TRBV3-1 (or the pseudogene TRBV3-2) and TRBJ1-2; 7 bases are shared with TRBD1. Trimming took 3 bases from V and 2 from J; bases not matched to a gene: 6. Per the germline V gene, CDR1 is LGHDT and CDR2 is YNNKEL (reference sequence). The CDR3 totals 15 residues. The CDR3 DNA reads as TGTGCCAGCAGCCACCGACAGGGACGGAACTATGGCTACACCTTC. It yields the protein CASSHRQGRNYGYTF.

V gene TRBV12-5 combines with J gene TRBJ1-6; D possibly corresponds to TRBD1 (5 bases). The V end lost 0 bases, the J end lost 0 bases, and 15 bases lay between the germline ends. Germline lookup yields CDR1 LGHNT and CDR2 FRNRAP. The CDR3 spans 19 residues. DNA of the CDR3: TGTGCTAGTGGTTTGGTACTGGGAGGGGAAAGCTCCTATAATTCACCCCTCCACTTT. Amino acids: CASGLVLGGESSYNSPLHF.

The chain links TRBV7-9 to TRBJ2-7; the match to TRBD2 covers 11 bases. CDR1 and CDR2 from the germline V gene are SEHNR and FQNEAQ (reference sequence). V lost 5 bases and J lost 7; bases outside the gene matches: 13. CDR3 length: 16 residues. The CDR3 loop reads CASSPALVAGGREQYF. The CDR3 coding sequence is TGTGCCAGCAGCCCAGCGCTAGTAGCGGGGGGGCGGGAGCAGTACTTC.

This chain connects TRBV7-3 to TRBJ2-3; 9 bases align to TRBD1. The ends lost 4 bases at V and 7 bases at J; junction bases unmatched: 15. Germline V lookup: CDR1 SGHTA, CDR2 FQGTGA. The CDR3 consists of 17 residues. The CDR3 DNA reads TGTGCCAGCAGCTCCAGTAGACAGGGGGAGGACACGAATACGCAGTATTTT. Its translation: CASSSSRQGEDTNTQYF.

The chain carries TRBV5-6 and TRBJ1-1; no definite D call. The germline V gene encodes CDR1 SGHDT and CDR2 YYEEEE. V was shortened by 2 bases and J by 0 bases, with 8 bases between the two germline ends. The CDR3 is 14 residues long. The chain's CDR3 is CASSLTVMNTEAFF. CDR3 in DNA: TGTGCCAGCAGCTTAACAGTCATGAACACTGAAGCTTTCTTT.

The table lists this clone with many counts. The genes are TRBV3-1 (or the pseudogene TRBV3-2) and TRBJ1-2; perhaps TRBD1 as D (6 bases). The CDR3 totals 15 residues. With 7 bases removed from V and 8 bases from J, the gap between germline ends came to 23 bases. Germline V CDR1 and CDR2: LGHDT, YNNKEL (reference sequence). The CDR3 region has the DNA TGTGCCAGCAATTCGGGCCCCTCAGGGGCGGACGGCTACACCTTC. Translation: CASNSGPSGADGYTF.

The rearrangement uses TRBV3-1 (or the pseudogene TRBV3-2) and TRBJ2-7; the match to TRBD2 covers 9 bases. The CDR3 sequence is 15 residues long. The germline V gene has CDR1 LGHDT and CDR2 YNNKEL (reference sequence). V lost 4 bases, J lost 3 bases, and 7 bases stayed unmatched. CDR3 bases: TGTGCCAGCAGCCCACCCGGACTAGCGCTCTACGAGCAGTACTTC. It codes for CASSPPGLALYEQYF.

This CDR3 reads CAWSVNRGQQPQHF. CDR3 sequence (DNA): TGTGCCTGGAGTGTAAACAGGGGACAACAGCCCCAGCATTTT. The chain is built from TRBV30 and TRBJ1-5, with TRBD1 identical over 7 bases. V was clipped by 0 bases and J by 7 bases; unmatched bases: 6. This CDR3 has 14 amino acids. Germline CDR1 reads GTSNPN; CDR2 reads SVGIG (reference sequence).